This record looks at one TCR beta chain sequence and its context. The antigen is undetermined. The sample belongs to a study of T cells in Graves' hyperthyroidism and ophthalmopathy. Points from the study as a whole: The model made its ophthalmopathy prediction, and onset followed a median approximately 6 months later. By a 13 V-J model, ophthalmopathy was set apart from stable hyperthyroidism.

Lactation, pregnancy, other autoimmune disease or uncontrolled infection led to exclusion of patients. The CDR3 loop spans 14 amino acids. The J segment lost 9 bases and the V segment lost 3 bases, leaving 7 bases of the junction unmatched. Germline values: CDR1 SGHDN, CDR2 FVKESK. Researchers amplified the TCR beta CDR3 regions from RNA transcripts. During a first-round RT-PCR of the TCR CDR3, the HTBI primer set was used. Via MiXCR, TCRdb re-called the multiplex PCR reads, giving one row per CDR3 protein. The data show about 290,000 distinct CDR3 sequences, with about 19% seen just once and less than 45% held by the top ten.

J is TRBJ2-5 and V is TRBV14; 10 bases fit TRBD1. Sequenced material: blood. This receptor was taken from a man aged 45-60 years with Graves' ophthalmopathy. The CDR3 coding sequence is TGTGCCAGCAGCCACTCCGGACAGGGGGGAGCCCAGTACTTC. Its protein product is CASSHSGQGGAQYF.